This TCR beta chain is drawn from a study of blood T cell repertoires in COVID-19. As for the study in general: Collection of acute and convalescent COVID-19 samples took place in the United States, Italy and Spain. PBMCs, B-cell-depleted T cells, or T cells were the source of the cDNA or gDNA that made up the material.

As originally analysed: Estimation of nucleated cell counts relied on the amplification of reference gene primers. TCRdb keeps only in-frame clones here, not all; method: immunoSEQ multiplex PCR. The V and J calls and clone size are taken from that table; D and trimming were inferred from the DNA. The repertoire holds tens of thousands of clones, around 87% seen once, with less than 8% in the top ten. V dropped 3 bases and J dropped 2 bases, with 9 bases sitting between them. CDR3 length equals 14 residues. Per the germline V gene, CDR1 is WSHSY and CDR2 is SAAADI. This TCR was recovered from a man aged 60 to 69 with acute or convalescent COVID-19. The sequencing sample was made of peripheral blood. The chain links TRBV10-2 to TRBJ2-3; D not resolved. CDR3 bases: TGCGCCAGCAGTGATATCTACTACACAGATACGCAGTATTTT. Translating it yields CASSDIYYTDTQYF.